This T cell receptor beta chain was profiled in a study of Graves' ophthalmopathy and Graves' hyperthyroidism (dated 2018 in TCRdb). At the level of the whole study: Peripheral blood was collected before any treatment was given, at the time of initial diagnosis. The study used signatures of the TCR beta repertoire to tell Graves' ophthalmopathy apart from Graves' hyperthyroidism and to predict which patients would progress to ophthalmopathy. In total, some 130 blood samples were TCR-sequenced: fewer than 50 ophthalmopathy, some 75 hyperthyroidism and some 17 hyperthyroidism-to-ophthalmopathy patients. To explore V-J signatures distinguishing ophthalmopathy from hyperthyroidism, a discovery set of 100 or so patients (about 44 ophthalmopathy, roughly 55 stable hyperthyroidism) was enrolled. For independent validation, a separate cohort was made up of some 18 hyperthyroidism patients plus 17 patients who later progressed from hyperthyroidism to ophthalmopathy. In about 6 hyperthyroidism patients, T-cell repertoires of thyroid tissue and blood were compared. Following sample collection, hyperthyroidism patients were given methimazole at a starting dose of 30 mg daily, and ophthalmopathy patients were given high-dose intravenous methylprednisolone. Results and caveats for the whole study, not just this receptor: In cross-validation, the 13-signature model distinguished ophthalmopathy from stable hyperthyroidism with nearly 90% sensitivity and around 81% specificity, while in the test set the corresponding values were about 79% and 69%. No statistical method was used to predetermine the sample size, and group allocation was not hidden from the investigators. Most of the expanded thyroid clonotypes with a frequency above 0.001 were also detected in blood, and it was suggested that the thyroid immune response may be reflected by blood repertoires. In validation, the model predicted ophthalmopathy progression with more than 55% sensitivity and 72% to 80% specificity; some 13 predicted patients were CT-confirmed with GO in a median of approximately six months.

Ten or more counts support this clonotype. Its recognized antigen is unknown. One base away there is no much larger clone; base qualities are not given. V is clipped by 7 bases and J by 4 bases, and the sequence between their germline boundaries is 14 bases long. In the germline V gene, CDR1 corresponds to MRHNA and CDR2 to SNTAGT. From the cysteine through the phenylalanine, the CDR3 covers 14 amino acids. The kept DNA is CDR3 alone, 42 bases in frame from the first base. For repertoire sequencing, TCR beta CDR3 regions were amplified from RNA transcripts. The first round of RT-PCR was done with HTBI primers and the Qiagen OneStep RT-PCR kit, and was followed by a second round of multiplex PCR, then size selection and purification. Libraries were sequenced on an Illumina HiSeq2000 using paired-end 100 bp reads. As for the authors' bioinformatics: SOAPnuke was used to process the reads, throwing out any read that had adapters, had uncalled bases, had a mean Phred below 15, or lacked an exact constant-primer or identifier match. COPE v1.2.5 was used to merge the high-quality paired reads. Clonotypes were defined as unique nucleotide sequences and were aligned to IMGT TRB V, D and J references using MiTCR v1.1. The analysis was limited to V-J combinations with a frequency above 0.0001, which together covered around 99% of the repertoires. A TCR clonal expansion and chaos score per V-J combination was defined as the ratio of F50 clonal expansion to chaos observed in the TCRdist matrix. Features were reduced by Welch's t-statistics and random forest to about a dozen V-J combinations, which fed a naive Bayes classifier. The similarity between thyroid and blood repertoires was quantified using the Morisita-Horn index. TCRdb cleaned the public reads at Q25 with fastp, built clones with MiXCR and kept in-frame beta chains. Here each entry gathers all rows of one CDR3 protein and keeps the most common genes and DNA. These V and J calls are TCRdb output, not the study's own analysis. The sample includes fewer than 350,000 distinct CDR3 sequences, with 17% observed a single time. The ten largest account for about 12% of the sample.

Ophthalmopathy patients had moderately to severely active disease, Clinical Activity Score of at least 3, NOSPECS grade of at least 4, and disease duration under 3 months. Patients with other autoimmune diseases, uncontrolled infections, pregnancy or lactation were excluded from the study. Diagnosis relied on clinical symptoms, serum thyroxine, TRAb, thyroid ultrasound and orbital computed tomography. Ficoll-Paque density gradient centrifugation was used to isolate PBMCs from about 10 ml of fresh peripheral blood. Total RNA was extracted using Trizol reagent, and RNA quality was checked on an Agilent 2100 Bioanalyzer.

Sequences were obtained from peripheral blood. This chain is built from TRBV6-4 and TRBJ1-5, with a weak D call of TRBD1 (6 bases match). This sequence was found in an adult man with Graves' ophthalmopathy. Read as DNA, the sequence is TGTGCCAGCAAGGGGGGACTTCCTAATCAGCCCCAGCATTTT. The encoded protein is CASKGGLPNQPQHF.